These T cell receptor beta chains were read from a single sample in a study of PD-1 blockade in mismatch repair-deficient tumors. TCRdb's table, derived via immunoSEQ multiplex PCR, lists solely in-frame clones and lacks some. The table has about 84,000 clones, roughly 80% seen once. The material sequenced was peripheral blood, taken 12 weeks after starting pembrolizumab. These receptors were taken from an adult with mismatch repair-deficient cancer. Both conserved end residues are part of each CDR3. D genes are given only for firm matches. The size entry is marked missing in some rows and otherwise reads once, few, many or a size class.

j_call clone_size v_call d_call cdr3_aa cdr3_nt
TRBJ2-7 NA TRBV6-5 NA CAGGRSDEQYF TGTGCCGGGGGCAGGTCAGACGAGCAGTACTTC
TRBJ1-4 NA TRBV10-3 NA CAISESGKYEKLFF TGTGCCATCAGTGAATCGGGGAAGTATGAAAAACTGTTTTTT
TRBJ2-7 few TRBV4-2 TRBD2 CASSPPSGGYEQYF TGTGCCAGCAGCCCGCCTAGCGGGGGCTACGAGCAGTACTTC
TRBJ2-2 NA TRBV2 TRBD1 CASSGTGGVTGELFF TGTGCCAGCAGTGGGACAGGGGGGGTCACCGGGGAGCTGTTTTTT
TRBJ2-3 NA TRBV6-1 TRBD2 CASTSGSTDTQYF TGTGCCAGCACGAGCGGGAGTACAGATACGCAGTATTTT
TRBJ2-7 NA TRBV19 NA CASSIEVGSSYEQYF TGTGCCAGTAGTATTGAAGTCGGGAGCTCCTACGAGCAGTACTTC
TRBJ1-5 NA TRBV10-3 NA CAINREAHQPQHF TGTGCCATAAACAGGGAGGCGCATCAGCCCCAGCATTTT
TRBJ1-2 NA TRBV30 NA CAWSLINYGYTF TGTGCCTGGAGCCTAATTAACTATGGCTACACCTTC
TRBJ2-1 NA TRBV18 NA CASSQSSSYNEQFF TGTGCCAGCTCACAGTCTAGCTCCTACAATGAGCAGTTCTTC
TRBJ2-3 NA TRBV4-2 NA CASSQVGREDLGDTQYF TGTGCCAGCAGCCAAGTGGGAAGGGAGGACCTCGGGGATACGCAGTATTTT
TRBJ2-3 NA TRBV9 TRBD1 CASSPDRGSADTQYF TGTGCCAGCAGCCCCGACAGGGGAAGCGCAGATACGCAGTATTTT
TRBJ2-7 NA TRBV11-2 NA CASSLDRHTTYEQYF TGTGCCAGCAGCTTAGACCGACACACGACCTACGAGCAGTACTTC
TRBJ1-1 NA TRBV29-1 NA CSVVIGEGDNTEAFF TGCAGCGTTGTTATAGGGGAAGGGGATAACACTGAAGCTTTCTTT
TRBJ1-1 NA TRBV7-2 NA CASSLGGDFDTEAFF TGTGCCAGCAGCTTAGGGGGAGACTTTGACACTGAAGCTTTCTTT
TRBJ2-2 once TRBV14 TRBD2 CASSLHTGLANGELFF TGTGCCAGCAGCCTACACACGGGACTAGCAAACGGGGAGCTGTTTTTT
TRBJ2-5 NA TRBV7-9 NA CASSLGWESGQETQYF TGTGCCAGCAGCTTAGGTTGGGAGAGCGGGCAAGAGACCCAGTACTTC
TRBJ2-7 NA TRBV19 TRBD2 CASSPRLAGGPYEQYF TGTGCCAGTAGTCCCCGACTAGCGGGAGGGCCCTACGAGCAGTACTTC
TRBJ1-1 NA TRBV27 NA CASRLGDTEAFF TGTGCCAGCAGGCTGGGGGACACTGAAGCTTTCTTT
TRBJ2-3 NA TRBV2 NA CASTPRQDLTQYF TGTGCCAGCACCCCAAGACAGGACCTTACGCAGTATTTT
TRBJ1-1 NA TRBV11-2 NA CASSPQGPTEAFF TGTGCCAGCAGCCCTCAGGGGCCTACTGAAGCTTTCTTT
TRBJ2-2 NA TRBV9 NA CASSGQDTNTGELFF TGTGCCAGCAGCGGCCAGGATACGAACACCGGGGAGCTGTTTTTT
TRBJ1-2 NA TRBV7-8 NA CASSQTANYGYTF TGTGCCAGCAGCCAGACAGCAAACTATGGCTACACCTTC